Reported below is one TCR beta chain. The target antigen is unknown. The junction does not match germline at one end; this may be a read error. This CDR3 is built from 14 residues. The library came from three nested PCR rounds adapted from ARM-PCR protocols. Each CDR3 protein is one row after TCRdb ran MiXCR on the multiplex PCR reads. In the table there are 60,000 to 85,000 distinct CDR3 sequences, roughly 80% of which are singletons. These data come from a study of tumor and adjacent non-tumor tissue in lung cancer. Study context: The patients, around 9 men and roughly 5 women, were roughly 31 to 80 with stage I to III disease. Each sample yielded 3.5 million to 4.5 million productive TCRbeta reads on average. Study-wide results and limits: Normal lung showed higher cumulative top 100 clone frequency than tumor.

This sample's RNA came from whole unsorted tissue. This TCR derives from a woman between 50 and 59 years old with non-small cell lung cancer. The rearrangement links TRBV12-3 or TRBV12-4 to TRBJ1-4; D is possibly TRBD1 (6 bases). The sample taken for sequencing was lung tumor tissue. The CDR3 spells CASRTGNANDKLFF. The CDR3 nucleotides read TGTGCCAGCAGAACAGGGAACGCCAATGATAAACTGTTTTTT.